A selection of T cell receptor beta chains follows, all from one sample in a study of PD-1 blockade in mismatch repair-deficient tumors. Sequencing was performed with immunoSEQ multiplex PCR; in TCRdb, only in-frame clones are kept and a portion is missing. The sample comprises roughly 53,000 clones, around 82% of which are singletons, and around 3.2% rests with the top ten. Sequenced material: peripheral blood, taken 4 weeks after starting pembrolizumab. These receptors all stem from an adult with mismatch repair-deficient cancer. Each CDR3 is given with its conserved first and last residue. Fields, in order: J gene, V gene, D gene, clone size, CDR3 protein, CDR3 DNA. D genes are given only for firm matches. Clone size is stated in some rows and not others, as once, few, many or a class when expanded.

TRBJ2-5,TRBV2,TRBD1,-,CASNFAGGQETQYF,TGTGCCAGCAACTTTGCAGGGGGCCAAGAGACCCAGTACTTC
TRBJ1-2,TRBV9,-,-,CASTPDPGPNYGYTF,TGTGCCAGCACCCCCGATCCCGGGCCGAACTATGGCTACACCTTC
TRBJ2-5,TRBV5-1,-,once,CASSPGQAGGAQYF,TGCGCCAGCAGCCCCGGACAGGCGGGGGGTGCCCAGTACTTC
TRBJ2-1,TRBV10-3,TRBD2,-,CAISRTSGRAGNEQFF,TGTGCCATCAGCCGAACTAGCGGGAGGGCGGGAAATGAGCAGTTCTTC
TRBJ2-7,TRBV5-1,-,-,CASSPDRNEQYF,TGCGCCAGCAGCCCAGACCGTAACGAGCAGTACTTC
TRBJ2-4,TRBV5-4,-,-,CASSLLDRVAKNIQYF,TGTGCCAGCAGCTTATTGGACCGGGTAGCCAAAAACATTCAGTACTTC
TRBJ1-6,TRBV27,-,-,CASTSSRDRGLRSLHF,TGTGCCAGCACCTCCTCCAGGGACCGGGGTTTGCGATCCCTCCACTTT
TRBJ1-4,TRBV28,-,-,CASSPGSFPEKLFF,TGTGCCAGCAGTCCGGGCTCTTTTCCGGAAAAACTGTTTTTT
TRBJ1-5,TRBV27,-,-,CASSLWGTSNQPQHF,TGTGCCAGCAGTTTATGGGGGACGAGCAATCAGCCCCAGCATTTT
TRBJ1-2,TRBV7-2,-,-,CASSAAQYYGYTF,TGTGCCAGCAGCGCCGCGCAGTACTATGGCTACACCTTC
TRBJ2-1,TRBV6-5,-,few,CASSYGSGSEQFF,TGTGCCAGCAGTTACGGATCGGGAAGCGAGCAGTTCTTC
TRBJ2-5,TRBV18,TRBD1,-,CASSLQGGWETQYF,TGTGCCAGCTCATTACAAGGGGGCTGGGAGACCCAGTACTTC
TRBJ1-2,TRBV19,TRBD1,once,CASRYRDSHEDGYTF,TGTGCCAGTAGATACCGGGACAGTCACGAAGATGGCTACACCTTC
TRBJ2-7,TRBV18,-,few,CASSPGPGTYEQYF,TGTGCCAGCTCACCCGGCCCCGGAACCTACGAGCAGTACTTC
TRBJ2-5,TRBV9,TRBD2,once,CASSGLAGGLQETQYF,TGTGCCAGCAGCGGACTAGCGGGGGGGCTCCAAGAGACCCAGTACTTC
TRBJ1-5,TRBV7-9,-,-,CASSGTGRNQPQHF,TGTGCCAGCAGCGGAACGGGCCGCAATCAGCCCCAGCATTTT
TRBJ1-4,TRBV7-7,TRBD1,-,CASSQGASTNEKLFF,TGTGCTAGCAGCCAGGGGGCAAGCACTAATGAAAAACTGTTTTTT